These 30 T cell receptor beta chains share one sample of origin, sequenced in a study of cytomegalovirus exposure and HLA in healthy donors. Both 60 Vbeta primers and 13 Jbeta primers went into the PCR. Repertoires were generated with immunoSEQ multiplex PCR, while TCRdb's copy carries only in-frame clones and drops some. The table records about 130,000 clones, roughly four fifths of them present only once. Sequenced material: PBMCs. Receptor source: a woman aged 45-65 years in good health and CMV-seropositive.

This clone was counted a few times. The CDR3 DNA is TGTGCCAGCAGTGAGACAGGACCCCGTATCTCCTACGAGCAGTACTTC. This encodes CASSETGPRISYEQYF. V is TRBV2 and J is TRBJ2-7, with D tentatively TRBD1 (6 bases). The V gene lost 3 bases and the J gene lost 0 bases, with 15 bases spanning the gap. CDR1 is SNHLY and CDR2 is FYNNEI in the germline V gene. The CDR3 is 16 amino acids.

The CDR3 DNA reads as TGTGCTAGTGGCCGAACTAGCGGGGGAAGGAATGAGCAGTTCTTC. Protein: CASGRTSGGRNEQFF. V gene TRBV12-5 combines with J gene TRBJ2-1; 11 bases match TRBD2. Germline V gene data show CDR1 as LGHNT and CDR2 as FRNRAP. The CDR3 is 15 amino acids. V was clipped by 6 bases and J by 7 bases; unmatched bases: 8.

The rearrangement uses TRBV6-1 and TRBJ1-3, with D unresolved. The CDR3 totals 13 residues. In germline, CDR1 is MNHNS, CDR2 SASEGT. V gave up 7 bases and J gave up 4 bases, with 11 bases separating them. The CDR3 DNA sequence: TGTGCCAGCAATTTCTTGCAGGGAAACACCATATATTTT. This sequence encodes CASNFLQGNTIYF.

V is TRBV6-1 and J is TRBJ2-3; D is possibly TRBD1 (5 bases). The germline V gene has CDR1 MNHNS and CDR2 SASEGT. V shed 2 bases and J shed 5 bases, with 14 bases lying between them. CDR3 size: 15 residues. The CDR3 sequence is CASSEPGGALDTQYF. The CDR3 bases are TGTGCCAGCAGTGAACCGGGTGGGGCTCTAGATACGCAGTATTTT.

This chain uses TRBV18 with TRBJ2-3, with 8 positions matching TRBD2. V was clipped by 3 bases and J by 6 bases; unmatched bases: 11. Germline-derived CDR1 and CDR2 are KGHSH and LQKENI. The CDR3 totals 16 residues. CDR3 residues: CASSPSTSGGGDTQYF. The CDR3 nucleotides read TGTGCCAGCTCACCGTCTACTAGCGGAGGTGGGGATACGCAGTATTTT.

Written as DNA, the CDR3 is TGTGCCAGCAGTGTAGCTACAGGGAAAGGAAATTCACCCCTCCACTTT. Amino acids: CASSVATGKGNSPLHF. This chain joins TRBV6-1 and TRBJ1-6; TRBD1 might be the D (6 bases). Trimming removed 4 bases at V and 7 bases at J, with 17 bases between. CDR1 and CDR2 (germline): MNHNS, SASEGT. The CDR3 sequence is 16 residues long.

The chain's CDR3 is CASSSAGTGSYEQYF. The CDR3 nucleotides read TGTGCCAGCAGCAGCGCCGGGACAGGGTCGTACGAGCAGTACTTC. The genes are TRBV7-2 and TRBJ2-7; 9 positions match TRBD1. CDR1 is SGHTA and CDR2 is FQGNSA in the germline V gene. V trimming: 5 bases; J trimming: 4 bases; junction bases outside the gene matches: 9. CDR3 length: 15 residues.

V and J are TRBV5-1 and TRBJ2-2; D remains ambiguous. V lost 0 bases and J 5 bases, leaving 8 bases between the germline ends. The CDR3 length is 14 residues. Germline loops: CDR1 SGHRS, CDR2 YFSETQ. CDR3 protein: CASSLVARTGELFF. The CDR3 bases are TGCGCCAGCAGCTTGGTAGCACGGACCGGGGAGCTGTTTTTT.

The chain couples TRBV29-1 to TRBJ1-5; 7 nucleotides align to TRBD1. V gave up 4 bases and J gave up 3 bases; unmatched junction bases: 9. Looked up from germline, CDR1 is SQVTM and CDR2 is ANQGSEA. CDR3 length equals 15 residues. The CDR3 spells CSVVGQGDPNQPQHF. The DNA of the CDR3 is TGCAGCGTTGTAGGGCAGGGGGACCCCAATCAGCCCCAGCATTTT.

This sequence joins TRBV5-6 and TRBJ2-7; D might be TRBD1 (5 bases). Deletions cut 3 bases from V and 4 bases from J, with 17 bases between. The CDR3 consists of 15 residues. Germline CDR1 and CDR2: SGHDT and YYEEEE. CDR3 region: CASSSPNGRVYEQYF. CDR3 coding DNA: TGTGCCAGCAGCTCCCCAAACGGCAGGGTATACGAGCAGTACTTC.

Turning to this clone: This sample also contains other DNA sequences that code for the same CDR3. The V and J genes are TRBV6-1 and TRBJ2-3, with TRBD2 matching over 9 bases. This CDR3 spans 14 amino acids. Trimming took 2 bases from V and 3 from J; bases not matched to a gene: 0. Germline CDR1 MNHNS, CDR2 SASEGT. CDR3 residues: CASSELAGTDTQYF. CDR3 DNA: TGTGCCAGCAGTGAACTAGCGGGAACAGATACGCAGTATTTT.

The rearrangement joins TRBV27 to TRBJ2-7; D gene ambiguous. This CDR3 has 11 amino acids. Per the germline V gene, CDR1 is MNHEY and CDR2 is SMNVEV (reference sequence). Trimming took 10 bases from V and 0 from J, leaving 7 bases between them. Written as DNA, the CDR3 is TGTGCCACCCACTCCTCCTACGAGCAGTACTTC. Translation: CATHSSYEQYF.

CDR3 in DNA: TGCGCCAGCAGCTTGTTTCCTCAGGGCGACAATCAGCCCCAGCATTTT. This sequence encodes CASSLFPQGDNQPQHF. The chain has TRBV5-1 and TRBJ1-5; a possible D gene is TRBD1 (5 bases). CDR1 SGHRS and CDR2 YFSETQ come from the germline V gene. The CDR3 length is 16 residues. V lost 1 base to trimming and J lost 3 bases, with 14 bases between them.

V usage is TRBV19 and J usage is TRBJ1-1, with a possible D match to TRBD1 (5 bases). Trimming took off 3 bases at V and 3 bases at J, with 11 bases between the two ends. Germline CDR1 LNHDA, CDR2 SQIVND (reference sequence). This CDR3 region has 14 residues. The CDR3 sequence: CASSMGGSDTEAFF. The CDR3 region has the DNA TGTGCCAGTAGTATGGGGGGAAGCGACACTGAAGCTTTCTTT.

The chain joins TRBV14 to TRBJ2-1; the match to TRBD2 covers 13 bases. The V gene end was trimmed by 6 bases and the J gene end by 0 bases; junction bases not matched to a gene: 2. The CDR3 sequence is 16 residues long. Germline V gene sequence: CDR1 SGHDN, CDR2 FVKESK. The CDR3 loop is CASRRTSGGSYNEQFF. DNA of the CDR3: TGTGCCAGCAGGAGGACTAGCGGGGGCTCCTACAATGAGCAGTTCTTC.

In regard to this clone: One junction end does not reproduce the germline sequence, and a read error may be involved. The chain is built from TRBV5-4 and TRBJ2-5, with 15 bases matching TRBD2. The CDR3 runs to 18 residues. Germline loops: CDR1 SGHNT, CDR2 YYREEE (reference sequence). CDR3 sequence reads: CASSSGLAGGNLQEAQYF. CDR3 in DNA: TGTGCCAGCAGTTCGGGACTAGCGGGGGGCAACCTCCAAGAGGCCCAGTACTTC.

The chain combines TRBV10-3 with TRBJ2-7; a weak D match, TRBD2 (5 bases). The V and J ends lost 8 bases and 7 bases respectively, with 15 bases between them. The CDR3 extends over 12 amino acids. CDR1 and CDR2 from the germline V gene are ENHRY and SYGVKD. The DNA of the CDR3 is TGTGCCATCGGACCCCGGGATGGTGAGCAGTACTTC. It translates to CAIGPRDGEQYF.

The chain recombines TRBV6-5 with TRBJ2-7, with 7 nucleotides matching TRBD1. The CDR3 has 15 residues. The V and J ends lost 5 bases and 1 base, in that order; junction bases with no gene match: 8. Per germline, CDR1 MNHEY and CDR2 SVGAGI. CDR3 sequence (DNA): TGTGCCAGCAGTAAAACAGGGGCGCTTTCCTACGAGCAGTACTTC. Its translation: CASSKTGALSYEQYF.

The V gene is TRBV11-2, the J gene TRBJ2-2; 9 bases map to TRBD2. Trimming removed 5 bases from V and 8 bases from J; junction bases left unmatched: 6. Germline V lookup: CDR1 SGHAT, CDR2 FQNNGV. CDR3 size: 14 residues. The CDR3 DNA reads TGTGCCAGCAGCGTCGGGACTAGCTATGGGGAGCTGTTTTTT. This gives the protein CASSVGTSYGELFF.

This clone was observed a handful of times. The rearrangement uses TRBV2 and TRBJ1-3; D unresolved. The CDR3 loop spans 14 amino acids. CDR1 and CDR2 from the germline V gene are SNHLY and FYNNEI. V was shortened by 8 bases and J by 1 base, with 12 bases between the two germline ends. The CDR3 DNA follows: TGTGCCAGCGGGCCTCGGACTTCTGGAAACACCATATATTTT. It encodes CASGPRTSGNTIYF. Complete variable domain (other parts from reference TRBV2 and TRBJ1-3): EPEVTQTPSHQVTQMGQEVILRCVPISNHLYFYWYRQILGQKVEFLVSFYNNEISEKSEIFDDQFSVERPDGSNFTLKIRSTKLEDSAMYFCASGPRTSGNTIYFGEGSWLTVV.

This clone came up a few times. The chain joins TRBV5-1 to TRBJ2-7; 7 nucleotides align to TRBD1. Germline CDR1 is SGHRS and CDR2 is YFSETQ. This CDR3 region has 15 residues. V lost 0 bases to trimming and J lost 4 bases; unmatched junction nucleotides: 7. The CDR3 DNA sequence: TGCGCCAGCAGCTTGGTGGGGACAGATCAGTACGAGCAGTACTTC. Translated, it gives CASSLVGTDQYEQYF.

This sequence joins TRBV11-2 and TRBJ1-2; maybe TRBD1 (5 bases). V lost 5 bases and J 8 bases, leaving 21 bases between the germline ends. Germline-derived CDR1 and CDR2 are SGHAT and FQNNGV. The CDR3 runs 15 residues. In DNA, the CDR3 is TGTGCCAGCAGCACCATCCGACGAACAGGTGTGGGCTACACCTTC. Translating gives CASSTIRRTGVGYTF.

This clone was counted a few times. V usage is TRBV27 and J usage is TRBJ1-1; D is uncertain. Trimming took off 0 bases at V and 5 bases at J, with 7 bases between the two ends. Germline-derived CDR1 and CDR2 are MNHEY and SMNVEV (reference sequence). The CDR3 loop spans 13 amino acids. The CDR3 sequence is CASSLSASTEAFF. CDR3 coding DNA: TGTGCCAGCAGTTTATCAGCCTCGACTGAAGCTTTCTTT.

This chain links TRBV19 with TRBJ1-3, with unresolved D. The germline gives CDR1 LNHDA, CDR2 SQIVND (reference sequence). CDR3 length: 15 residues. V lost 3 bases, J lost 0 bases, and 9 bases lay in between. CDR3 amino acids: CASSMTGYSGNTIYF. The CDR3 DNA reads as TGTGCCAGTAGTATGACTGGGTACTCTGGAAACACCATATATTTT.

This clone has a handful of counts. J is TRBJ2-7 and V is TRBV6-1; possible D gene TRBD1, 6 bases. The V end was cut by 7 bases, the J end by 6 bases, with 19 bases between. The CDR3 is made up of 14 amino acids. CDR1 is MNHNS and CDR2 is SASEGT in the germline V gene. CDR3 loop: CASTAAGTTLEQYF. The DNA of the CDR3 is TGTGCCAGCACCGCAGCAGGGACAACTCTCGAGCAGTACTTC.

The chain joins TRBV5-1 to TRBJ2-7; 8 positions agree with TRBD2. Germline trimming cut 4 bases from V and 1 base from J; bases unmatched to any gene: 7. This CDR3 has 15 residues. CDR1 SGHRS and CDR2 YFSETQ come from the germline V gene. The CDR3 DNA sequence: TGCGCCAGCAGCCCGGGGGGGGACACTTCCTACGAGCAGTACTTC. It yields the protein CASSPGGDTSYEQYF.

This chain connects TRBV10-1 to TRBJ2-2, with 15 bases matching TRBD2. In germline, CDR1 is WNHNN, CDR2 SYGVQD (reference sequence). Trimming removed 5 bases from V and 4 bases from J; junction bases left unmatched: 11. This CDR3 has 19 amino acids. The chain's CDR3 is CASSPGTSGGLPFTGELFF. The CDR3 nucleotides read TGCGCCAGCAGTCCCGGGACTAGCGGGGGGCTACCCTTCACCGGGGAGCTGTTTTTT.

The chain is built from TRBV2 and TRBJ2-1; D uncertain. This CDR3 is built from 13 residues. The ends were cut back, 5 bases at V and 8 bases at J, with 13 bases in the middle. Per germline, CDR1 SNHLY and CDR2 FYNNEI. The CDR3 is CASSIQQRDEQFF. CDR3 bases: TGTGCCAGCAGTATACAGCAACGCGATGAGCAGTTCTTC.

The chain combines TRBV5-4 with TRBJ2-7, with 8 nucleotides matching TRBD1. This CDR3 region has 14 residues. Per germline, CDR1 SGHNT and CDR2 YYREEE (reference sequence). V trimming: 3 bases; J trimming: 5 bases; junction bases outside the gene matches: 7. In nucleotides, the CDR3 is TGTGCCAGCAGCTCTCGGACAGGGAGCCACGAGCAGTACTTC. It codes for CASSSRTGSHEQYF.

The chain joins TRBV18 to TRBJ2-3; no reliable D call. V was pared by 5 bases and J by 0 bases, with 12 bases between. This CDR3 contains 15 residues. Germline V CDR1 and CDR2: KGHSH, LQKENI. CDR3 bases: TGTGCCAGCTCAGAACTCCTGACTAGCACAGATACGCAGTATTTT. Amino acids: CASSELLTSTDTQYF.